Listed here are 4 T cell receptor beta chains from one sample, sequenced in a study of blood T cell repertoires in COVID-19. Profiled with immunoSEQ multiplex PCR; TCRdb holds only in-frame clones, not every one. This sample has about 25,000 clones, with 65% to 90% found just once. The sample comprised peripheral blood. Receptors were obtained from a woman older than 75 with acute or convalescent COVID-19.

In this sample, this clone turned up once. CDR3 DNA: TGCGCCAGCAGCTTGACAGGCTACGAGCAGTACTTC. It yields the protein CASSLTGYEQYF. The chain recombines TRBV5-1 with TRBJ2-7, with a possible D match to TRBD1 (5 bases). The CDR3 length is 12 residues. V was pared by 1 base and J by 3 bases, with 5 bases between. Germline V gives CDR1 SGHRS, CDR2 YFSETQ.

This chain connects TRBV10-1 to TRBJ1-2; weak D call: TRBD1 (6 bases). The CDR3 runs 15 residues. With 10 bases removed from V and 4 bases from J, the gap between germline ends came to 22 bases. Germline V gene sequence: CDR1 WNHNN, CDR2 SYGVQD (reference sequence). CDR3 nucleotide sequence: TGCGCCATCCACTTTTGGACAGAGATTTCCTATGGCTACACCTTC. This gives the protein CAIHFWTEISYGYTF.

V usage is TRBV5-1 and J usage is TRBJ2-1; D may be TRBD2 (6 bases). Germline V gene sequence: CDR1 SGHRS, CDR2 YFSETQ. The CDR3 has 15 residues. V shed 2 bases and J shed 9 bases, with 18 bases lying between them. The DNA for the CDR3 is TGCGCCAGCAGCTTCCTCAGGGACTTAACCGGTGAGCAGTTCTTC. This sequence encodes CASSFLRDLTGEQFF.

The chain links TRBV12-3 or TRBV12-4 to TRBJ1-2, with D possibly TRBD1 on 6 matching bases. Between the trimmed V and J ends, which lost 3 bases and 5 bases, there was a span of 7 bases. This CDR3 has 12 residues. Here the CDR3 reads CASSFQGYGYTF. CDR3 coding DNA: TGTGCCAGCAGTTTTCAGGGGTATGGCTACACCTTC.